The rows below give T cell receptor beta chains drawn from one sample of a study of identical twins. TCRdb ran MiXCR on the 5' RACE reads and lists one entry per CDR3 protein. The sample holds 460,000 or so distinct CDR3 sequences, approximately 15% seen once. The sample was also reused in another study, on yellow fever vaccine responses in identical twins.

The specimen was CD4+ T cells sorted from blood. These receptors all come from a woman aged 18-35 years in good health. Each CDR3 is given with its conserved first and last residue. A D gene is named only where the DNA matches it firmly. Expanded clones get a size class; other rows say once, few or many, or leave the size out.

D,size,J,V,DNA,CDR3
TRBD1,-,TRBJ1-1,TRBV7-3,TGTGCCAGCAGCTTGGGACAGGGTTTTACGGCTTTCTTT,CASSLGQGFTAFF
TRBD2,few,TRBJ2-1,TRBV5-4,TGTGCCAGCAGCATCGGACTAGCGGGAGTCAATGAGCAGTTCTTC,CASSIGLAGVNEQFF
-,-,TRBJ1-1,TRBV7-2,TGTGCCAGCAGCCCACGCTCAGAAGCTTTCTTT,CASSPRSEAFF
TRBD1,-,TRBJ2-3,TRBV4-3,TGCGCCAGCAGCCAAGACATCCGGGACAGGGGAACAGATACGCAGTATTTT,CASSQDIRDRGTDTQYF
TRBD1,-,TRBJ1-3,TRBV2,TGTGCCAGCAGTGAAACAGGGGGGATCACCATATATTTT,CASSETGGITIYF
-,many,TRBJ2-2,TRBV5-6,TGTGCCAGCAGCTTGGTGATGAACACCGGGGAGCTGTTTTTT,CASSLVMNTGELFF
TRBD2,-,TRBJ2-7,TRBV3-1,TGTGCCAGCAGTCCCGTTGGGAAGCGGGGCCTTGACGAGCAGTACTTC,CASSPVGKRGLDEQYF
-,-,TRBJ2-3,TRBV4-2,TGTGCCAGCAGCCAGACCCGGGGATTCCCTATTCGAGAGGGATTCTCCACAGATACGCAGTATTTT,CASSQTRGFPIREGFSTDTQYF
TRBD1,few,TRBJ2-4,TRBV20-1,TGCAGTGCTAGCGGACAGGGGGCCAAAAACATTCAGTACTTC,CSASGQGAKNIQYF
-,-,TRBJ2-3,TRBV5-8,TGTGCCAGCAGCCCGTCTGTGGGAAGGACGGGAGATACGCAGTATTTT,CASSPSVGRTGDTQYF
-,few,TRBJ2-7,TRBV6-4,TGTGCCAGCAGTGGAGAGGACACCTCCTACGAGCAGTACTTC,CASSGEDTSYEQYF
-,-,TRBJ1-6,TRBV7-9,TGTGCCAGCAGCTTAACGGGCACACTCATCTTCTCACCCCTCCACTTT,CASSLTGTLIFSPLHF
TRBD1,-,TRBJ2-1,TRBV2,TGTGCCAGCCTACGGGACAGGGTGGGCAATGAGCAGTTCTTC,CASLRDRVGNEQFF
TRBD2,many,TRBJ2-1,TRBV10-3,TGTGCCATCAGTGAGCCCTCGACTAGCGGGCTATACAATGAGCAGTTCTTC,CAISEPSTSGLYNEQFF
-,many,TRBJ2-7,TRBV7-9,TGTGCCAGCAGCTTTCCTAATTACGAGCAGTACTTC,CASSFPNYEQYF
-,few,TRBJ1-5,TRBV6-1,TGTGCCAGCAGGATACAGGGTATAACTAATCAGCCCCAGCATTTT,CASRIQGITNQPQHF
-,-,TRBJ2-1,TRBV18,TGTGCCAGCTCACGTATGGCAACGGGTCCGAATGAGCAGTTCTTC,CASSRMATGPNEQFF
-,few,TRBJ1-1,TRBV2,TGTGCCAGCAGTGAAAAACAGGCCGGAGGGACTGAAGCTTTCTTT,CASSEKQAGGTEAFF
-,few,TRBJ2-7,TRBV7-2,TGTGCCAGCAGCTTAAGTGTAGTAGACGAGCAGTACTTC,CASSLSVVDEQYF
TRBD1,-,TRBJ2-7,TRBV2,TGTGCCAGCAATCCAGGGGGCGGTTTCTCCTACGAGCAGTACTTC,CASNPGGGFSYEQYF
TRBD1,-,TRBJ2-7,TRBV7-8,TGTGCCAGCAGCCTTAAAGGGACAGCGCCCTACGAGCAGTACTTC,CASSLKGTAPYEQYF
-,-,TRBJ2-7,TRBV6-2/TRBV6-3,TGTGCCAGCAGCCCCGGAGGGTCCCGCTACGAGCAGTACTTC,CASSPGGSRYEQYF
TRBD1,few,TRBJ2-7,TRBV7-2,TGTGCCAGCAGCTTAATGGGACAGGGGGCGTGGGAGCAGTACTTC,CASSLMGQGAWEQYF
TRBD2,few,TRBJ2-3,TRBV20-1,TGCAGTGCTATCCTTATAGCGGGAGGGCCAGCAGATACGCAGTATTTT,CSAILIAGGPADTQYF
-,many,TRBJ2-1,TRBV2,TGTGCCAGCAGTGTAATTAGCTCCTACAATGAGCAGTTCTTC,CASSVISSYNEQFF
TRBD1,few,TRBJ2-3,TRBV5-5,TGTGCCAGCAGCTCGCTGACAGGGGGAACGCAGTATTTT,CASSSLTGGTQYF
TRBD1,few,TRBJ2-7,TRBV27,TGTGCCAGCAGTAGCTGGGACAGTACCTACGAGCAGTACTTC,CASSSWDSTYEQYF
-,many,TRBJ2-3,TRBV5-1,TGCGCCAGCATGCGACAGCACACAGATACGCAGTATTTT,CASMRQHTDTQYF
-,few,TRBJ2-2,TRBV3-1,TGTGCCAGCACCTGGGCGGGGACGAACACCGGGGAGCTGTTTTTT,CASTWAGTNTGELFF
-,few,TRBJ1-1,TRBV5-1,TGCGCCAGCAGCTTGGATTGGGCGAGTAACACTGAAGCTTTCTTT,CASSLDWASNTEAFF
-,-,TRBJ2-1,TRBV10-3,TGTGCCATCAGTGACAGGAGCTCCTACAATGAGCAGTTCTTC,CAISDRSSYNEQFF
-,many,TRBJ2-4,TRBV7-9,TGTGCCCCCAGGGATAGGGGACTAGCCAAAAACATTCAGTACTTC,CAPRDRGLAKNIQYF
-,few,TRBJ2-5,TRBV30,TGTGCCTGGAGTCCCAATGGACCAAGGCGAGAGACCCAGTACTTC,CAWSPNGPRRETQYF
TRBD2,few,TRBJ2-1,TRBV27,TGTGCCAGCACCCAACTAGCGGGAGGAGGGAATGAGCAGTTCTTC,CASTQLAGGGNEQFF
TRBD2,-,TRBJ2-1,TRBV14,TGTGCCAGCAGCCAACTAGCGGGAGTTAAGAATGAGCAGTTCTTC,CASSQLAGVKNEQFF
-,-,TRBJ1-5,TRBV7-9,TGTGCCAGCAGCTCGGATATGTTTCAGCCCCAGCATTTT,CASSSDMFQPQHF
TRBD2,-,TRBJ2-1,TRBV19,TGTGCCAGTAGTGATCCGGGACTAAGGAATGAGCAGTTCTTC,CASSDPGLRNEQFF
-,-,TRBJ2-7,TRBV19,TGTGCCAGTAGTATCCCGGGACACCACTACGAGCAGTACTTC,CASSIPGHHYEQYF
TRBD1,few,TRBJ2-1,TRBV11-1,TGTGCCACCGACGTAAAGACCACAGGGGGAAGCTCCTACAATGAGCAGTTCTTC,CATDVKTTGGSSYNEQFF
-,few,TRBJ2-3,TRBV2,TGTGCCAGCAGTGGAAATAGAGGGAGCACAGATACGCAGTATTTT,CASSGNRGSTDTQYF
-,many,TRBJ1-5,TRBV4-1,TGCGCCAGCAGCCAAGATGAAAGTTACAATCAGCCCCAGCATTTT,CASSQDESYNQPQHF
TRBD2,few,TRBJ2-5,TRBV7-2,TGTGCCAGCAGCTTAGGGCTAGCGGGAGGAAGGGGTATGACGGGGGAGACCCAGTACTTC,CASSLGLAGGRGMTGETQYF
TRBD2,many,TRBJ2-3,TRBV29-1,TGCAGCGTTGCACTAGCGGATTCTAGCACAGATACGCAGTATTTT,CSVALADSSTDTQYF
-,few,TRBJ2-1,TRBV27,TGTGCCAGCCGAACTATCCTGAGGGTCCCTATCAATGAGCAGTTCTTC,CASRTILRVPINEQFF
TRBD1,-,TRBJ2-3,TRBV19,TGTGCCAGTTCCAAAGGGACAGGGATTCCGCCAGATACGCAGTATTTT,CASSKGTGIPPDTQYF
-,-,TRBJ2-7,TRBV19,TGTGCCAGTAGCCAGACAGCGTACCGCTACGAGCAGTACTTC,CASSQTAYRYEQYF
-,-,TRBJ2-7,TRBV7-2,TGTGCCAGCAGCTTGCAGGGAGTGGGATACGAGCAGTACTTC,CASSLQGVGYEQYF
TRBD2,few,TRBJ2-2,TRBV27,TGTGCCAGCAGTTTATCAGCGGGGGGGAACACCGGGGAGCTGTTTTTT,CASSLSAGGNTGELFF
TRBD2,-,TRBJ2-7,TRBV20-1,TGCAGTGCTAGAGATCGTGCGCCTAGCGGGAGCCTATACGAGCAGTACTTC,CSARDRAPSGSLYEQYF
TRBD2,-,TRBJ2-1,TRBV6-2/TRBV6-3,TGTGCCAGCAGAGAAGGGACTAGAATTGGTGAGCAGTTCTTC,CASREGTRIGEQFF
-,few,TRBJ2-2,TRBV7-2,TGTGCCAGCAGCTCCAGAGGGGGGGTGATCACCGGGGAGCTGTTTTTT,CASSSRGGVITGELFF
-,-,TRBJ2-3,TRBV7-9,TGTGCCAGCAGCTTCGTAACAGATACGCAGTATTTT,CASSFVTDTQYF